The clone carrying this T cell receptor beta chain was counted only a few times. This record comes from a study of preoperative IRX-2 immunotherapy in early breast cancer. Treatment reported: preoperative locoregional IRX-2 cytokine immunotherapy. Preoperative locoregional IRX-2 cytokine immunotherapy was tested in the phase Ib source study. TCRdb's table, derived via immunoSEQ multiplex PCR, lists solely in-frame clones and lacks some. The sample shows tens of thousands of clones, 95% of them seen only once. The CDR3 is made up of 14 amino acids. The germline V and J ends were trimmed by 2 bases and 7 bases, with 9 bases remaining between them. Germline V CDR1 and CDR2: KGHSH, LQKENI.

The gene calls are TRBV18 and TRBJ1-6; D unclear. The source material was tumor tissue, sampled after IRX-2 immunotherapy. This sequence originates from a human donor with breast cancer. In DNA, the CDR3 is TGTGCCAGCTCACCAGCGGCCAGAAATTCACCCCTCCACTTT. Residues: CASSPAARNSPLHF.